This T cell receptor (beta chain) was sequenced for a study of cytomegalovirus exposure and HLA in healthy donors. Study-wide points: A later examination showed that TCR association rates differed by HLA locus, with DRB1 most and HLA-C fewest. A previous analysis found most TCR beta V segments productive roughly 87% or roughly 30% of the time.

PCR was performed using 60 Vbeta and 13 Jbeta primers. Generated by immunoSEQ multiplex PCR, the TCRdb table keeps only in-frame clones and is missing some. This sample has 30,000 to 50,000 clones, with approximately 63% found just once. Germline V CDR1 and CDR2: MNHNS, SASEGT. V gave up 8 bases and J gave up 4 bases; unmatched junction bases: 1. The CDR3 is made up of 12 amino acids. Note on this clone: The target antigen is unknown.

This rearrangement joins TRBV6-1 to TRBJ2-7, with 11 bases aligning to TRBD1. The receptor was isolated from a man in his forties in good health and CMV-seronegative. Source material: PBMCs. CDR3 residues: CASRDRGYEQYF. Written as DNA, the CDR3 is TGTGCCAGCCGGGACAGGGGGTACGAGCAGTACTTC.